This T cell receptor (beta chain) was observed in a study of long-term antiretroviral therapy in people with HIV. Study findings and constraints: Specimen acquisition occurred between the mid-2000s and the late 2010s, potentially under older ART regimens. Whichever time point was examined, clones expanded before ART dominated the repertoire.

CDR1 is SGHNT, CDR2 YYREEE, per germline (reference sequence). V was pared by 4 bases and J by 12 bases, with 20 bases between. This CDR3 is 14 amino acids long. None of the participants with HIV were treated outside the United States. Going into DNA extraction, samples held 1-10 million cryopreserved PBMC. Note on this clone: The target antigen is unknown.

Runs used v3.0 of the immunoSEQ assay and were done at survey level. Assay used: immunoSEQ multiplex PCR; TCRdb lists only in-frame clones, some missing. The repertoire includes over 15,000 clones, about 89% of them detected once, and about 10% sits in the top ten. The material sequenced was unsorted PBMCs, taken 0.5 years after starting antiretroviral therapy. V is TRBV5-4 and J is TRBJ2-1; D tentatively fits TRBD1 or TRBD2 (5 bases each). This TCR was sampled from a man aged 35-49 years with HIV. CDR3 in amino acids: CASSQITGASRQFF. In nucleotides, the CDR3 is TGTGCCAGCAGCCAGATCACCGGGGCCTCCCGGCAGTTCTTC.